The clone carrying this TCR beta chain has a handful of counts. Its antigen is not known. Authors of the study amplified TCR beta CDR3 regions from RNA transcripts. RT-PCR in the first round (using the HTBI primer set) targeted the TCR CDR3. MiXCR was run by TCRdb on the multiplex PCR reads, yielding one entry per CDR3 protein. The sample has more than 500,000 distinct CDR3 sequences, 46% seen once; the top ten hold about two fifths. This CDR3 spans 11 amino acids. V shed 6 bases and J shed 3 bases, with 9 bases lying between them. CDR1 and CDR2 (germline): SQVTM, ANQGSEA. Clinical symptoms, serum thyroxine, TRAb, thyroid ultrasound and orbital computed tomography established diagnosis. The data were taken from a study of T cells in Graves' hyperthyroidism and ophthalmopathy. Findings and limits, study-wide: Most clonotypes expanded in the thyroid (above 0.001) were also present in blood.

Input material: peripheral blood or thyroid tissue (not recorded which). The source of this sequence is an adult woman with Graves' disease, either hyperthyroidism or ophthalmopathy (not recorded which). This chain links TRBV29-1 with TRBJ2-7; D remains unclear. CDR3 bases: TGCAGCGTCACGCGAGACTACGAGCAGTACTTC. It is translated as CSVTRDYEQYF.